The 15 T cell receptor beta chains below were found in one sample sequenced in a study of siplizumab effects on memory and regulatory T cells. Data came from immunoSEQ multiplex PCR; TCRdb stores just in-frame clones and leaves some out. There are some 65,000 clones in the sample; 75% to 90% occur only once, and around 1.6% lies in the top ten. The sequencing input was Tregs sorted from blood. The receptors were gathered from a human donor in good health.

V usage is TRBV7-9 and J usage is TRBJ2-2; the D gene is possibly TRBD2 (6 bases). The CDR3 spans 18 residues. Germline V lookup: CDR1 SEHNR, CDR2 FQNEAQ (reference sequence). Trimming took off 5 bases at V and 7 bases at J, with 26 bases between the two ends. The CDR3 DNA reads TGTGCCAGCAGCCGACTTCTTGGGAGCGGGTCTTACGGCGGGGAGCTGTTTTTT. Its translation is CASSRLLGSGSYGGELFF.

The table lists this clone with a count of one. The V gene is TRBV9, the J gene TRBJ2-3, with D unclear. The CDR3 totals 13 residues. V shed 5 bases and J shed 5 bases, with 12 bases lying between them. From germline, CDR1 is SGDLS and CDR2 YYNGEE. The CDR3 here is CASRGVRGDTQYF. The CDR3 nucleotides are TGTGCCAGCAGAGGTGTTAGAGGAGATACGCAGTATTTT.

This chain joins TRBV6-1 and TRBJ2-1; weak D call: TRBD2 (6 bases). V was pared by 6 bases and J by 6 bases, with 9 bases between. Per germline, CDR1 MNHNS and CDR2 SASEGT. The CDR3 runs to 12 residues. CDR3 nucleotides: TGTGCCAGCAGGGGGGGAGGCAATGAGCAGTTCTTC. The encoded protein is CASRGGGNEQFF.

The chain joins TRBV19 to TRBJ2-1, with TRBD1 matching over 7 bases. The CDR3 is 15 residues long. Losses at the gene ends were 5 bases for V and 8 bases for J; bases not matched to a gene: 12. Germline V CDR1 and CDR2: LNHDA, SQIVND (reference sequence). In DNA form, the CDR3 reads TGTGCCAGTAGTTCGACAGGGTCGGGATGGCATGAGCAGTTCTTC. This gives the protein CASSSTGSGWHEQFF.

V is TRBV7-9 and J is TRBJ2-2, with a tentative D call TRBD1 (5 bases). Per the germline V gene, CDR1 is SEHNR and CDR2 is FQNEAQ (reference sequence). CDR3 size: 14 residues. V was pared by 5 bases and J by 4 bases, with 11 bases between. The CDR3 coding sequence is TGTGCCAGCAGCCACGACAGCCCCACCGGGGAGCTGTTTTTT. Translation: CASSHDSPTGELFF.

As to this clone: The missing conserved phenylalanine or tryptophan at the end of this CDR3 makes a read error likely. The CDR3 loop reads CASSQRLAGVAEQYL. The CDR3 DNA sequence: TGTGCCAGCAGCCAACGACTAGCGGGAGTTGCCGAGCAGTACCTC. The J gene is TRBJ2-7, the V gene TRBV27; 12 nucleotides agree with TRBD2. The CDR3 runs to 15 residues. J gave up 6 bases and V 6 bases, and 9 bases lay outside the gene matches. Germline CDR1 MNHEY, CDR2 SMNVEV (reference sequence).

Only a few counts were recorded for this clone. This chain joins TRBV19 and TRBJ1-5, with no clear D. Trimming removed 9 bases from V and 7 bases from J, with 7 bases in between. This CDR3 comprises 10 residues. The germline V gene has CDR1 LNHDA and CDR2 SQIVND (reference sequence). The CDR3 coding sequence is TGTGCCAGCGGAGGGCAGCCCCAGCATTTT. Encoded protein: CASGGQPQHF.

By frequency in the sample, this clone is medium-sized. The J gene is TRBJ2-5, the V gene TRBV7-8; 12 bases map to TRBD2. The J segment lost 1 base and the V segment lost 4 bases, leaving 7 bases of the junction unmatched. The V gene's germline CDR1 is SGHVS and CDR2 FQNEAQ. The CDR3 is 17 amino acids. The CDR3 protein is CASSYWGLAGRQETQYF. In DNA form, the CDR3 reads TGTGCCAGCAGCTACTGGGGACTAGCGGGTCGCCAAGAGACCCAGTACTTC.

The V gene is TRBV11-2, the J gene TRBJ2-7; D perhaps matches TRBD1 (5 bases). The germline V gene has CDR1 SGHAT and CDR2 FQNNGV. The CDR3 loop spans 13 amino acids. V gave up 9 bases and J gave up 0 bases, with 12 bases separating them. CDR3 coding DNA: TGTGCCAGGCGAAGGCAGGGCTCCTACGAGCAGTACTTC. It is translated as CARRRQGSYEQYF.

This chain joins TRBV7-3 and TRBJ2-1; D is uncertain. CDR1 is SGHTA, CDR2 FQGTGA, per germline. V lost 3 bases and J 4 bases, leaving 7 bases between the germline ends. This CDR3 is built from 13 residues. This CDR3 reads CASSFGRYNEQFF. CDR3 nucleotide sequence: TGTGCCAGCAGCTTCGGACGGTACAATGAGCAGTTCTTC.

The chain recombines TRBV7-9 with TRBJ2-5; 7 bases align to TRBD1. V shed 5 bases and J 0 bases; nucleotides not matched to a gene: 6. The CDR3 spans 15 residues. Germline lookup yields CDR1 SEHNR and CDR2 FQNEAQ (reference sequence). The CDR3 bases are TGTGCCAGCAGCCGGGACAGTAACTACCAAGAGACCCAGTACTTC. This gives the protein CASSRDSNYQETQYF. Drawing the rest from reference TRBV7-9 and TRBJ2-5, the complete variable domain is DTGVSQNPRHKITKRGQNVTFRCDPISEHNRLYWYRQTLGQGPEFLTYFQNEAQLEKSRLLSDRFSAERPKGSFSTLEIQRTEQGDSAMYLCASSRDSNYQETQYFGPGTRLLVL.

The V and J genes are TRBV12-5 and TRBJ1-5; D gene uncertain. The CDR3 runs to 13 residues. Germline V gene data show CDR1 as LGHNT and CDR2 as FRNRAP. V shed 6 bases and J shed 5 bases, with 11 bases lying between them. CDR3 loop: CASGRTGDQPQHF. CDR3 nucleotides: TGTGCTAGTGGGAGGACGGGAGATCAGCCCCAGCATTTT.

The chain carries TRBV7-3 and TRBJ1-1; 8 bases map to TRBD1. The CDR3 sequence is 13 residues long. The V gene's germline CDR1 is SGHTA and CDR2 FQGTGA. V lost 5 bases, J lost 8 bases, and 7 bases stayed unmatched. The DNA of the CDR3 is TGTGCCAGCAGCCTTGACAGGGGCCTAGAAGCTTTCTTT. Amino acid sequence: CASSLDRGLEAFF.

The DNA for the CDR3 is TGTGCCAGCAGCTTAGGGGACAGATACGGTTCCACCATATATTTT. It yields the protein CASSLGDRYGSTIYF. The chain recombines TRBV13 with TRBJ1-3; tentatively, D is TRBD1 (6 bases). V was shortened by 0 bases and J by 9 bases, with 15 bases between the two germline ends. The V gene's germline CDR1 is PRHDT and CDR2 FYEKMQ (reference sequence). The CDR3 totals 15 residues. Full variable domain (missing parts from reference TRBV13 and TRBJ1-3): AAGVIQSPRHLIKEKRETATLKCYPIPRHDTVYWYQQGPGQDPQFLISFYEKMQSDKGSIPDRFSAQQFSDYHSELNMSSLELGDSALYFCASSLGDRYGSTIYFGEGSWLTVV.

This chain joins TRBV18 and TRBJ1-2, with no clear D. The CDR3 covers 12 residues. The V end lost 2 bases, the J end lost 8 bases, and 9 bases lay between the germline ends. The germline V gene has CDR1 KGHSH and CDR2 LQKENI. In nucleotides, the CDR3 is TGTGCCAGCTCACCAGGGCTAACAGGCTACACCTTC. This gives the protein CASSPGLTGYTF.